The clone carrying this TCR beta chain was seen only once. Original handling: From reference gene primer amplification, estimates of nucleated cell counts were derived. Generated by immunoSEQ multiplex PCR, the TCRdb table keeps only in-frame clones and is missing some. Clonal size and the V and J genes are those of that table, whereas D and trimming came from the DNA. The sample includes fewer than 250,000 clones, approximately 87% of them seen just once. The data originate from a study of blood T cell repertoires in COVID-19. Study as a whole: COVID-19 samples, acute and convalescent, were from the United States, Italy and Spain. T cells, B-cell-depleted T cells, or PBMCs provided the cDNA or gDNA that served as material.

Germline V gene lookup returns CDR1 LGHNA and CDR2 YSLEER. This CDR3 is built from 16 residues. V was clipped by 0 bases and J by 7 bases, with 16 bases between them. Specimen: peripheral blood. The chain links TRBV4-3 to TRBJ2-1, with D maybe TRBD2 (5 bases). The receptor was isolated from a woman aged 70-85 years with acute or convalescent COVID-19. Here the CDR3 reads CASSQDRGVGMNEQFF. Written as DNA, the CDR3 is TGCGCCAGCAGCCAAGATCGGGGTGTAGGAATGAATGAGCAGTTCTTC.